These T cell receptor beta chains were read from a single sample in a study of blood T cell repertoires in COVID-19. Generated by immunoSEQ multiplex PCR, the TCRdb table keeps only in-frame clones and is missing some. The sample has 200,000 to 250,000 clones; around 88% are singletons. Sequences were obtained from PBMCs or T cells enriched from blood (not recorded which). The origin of the receptors is a woman in her forties or fifties with acute COVID-19. Both conserved end residues are part of each CDR3.

CDR3	V	J
CSVRGVAEAFF	TRBV29-1	TRBJ1-1
CASSPQAGQGIGTQYF	TRBV7-6	TRBJ2-5
CASSHYGGQGSEKLFF	TRBV4-2	TRBJ1-4
CASSFGSGSGNTIYF	TRBV13	TRBJ1-3
CASSLQVAHRNEQYF	TRBV11-2	TRBJ2-7
CASSLGGAYGYTF	TRBV12-3/TRBV12-4	TRBJ1-2
CAWSEGTGNTIYF	TRBV30	TRBJ1-3
CASRSNLADEQYF	TRBV7-3	TRBJ2-7
CASSPTQGRTGPYEQYF	TRBV19	TRBJ2-7
CASSREGNSPLHF	TRBV28	TRBJ1-6
CASSLSRQGGVNEKLFF	TRBV4-1	TRBJ1-4
CASSPAGTGELFF	TRBV7-2	TRBJ2-2
CATSRDGTSGRGEQFF	TRBV15	TRBJ2-1
CSASLQSSYNEQFF	TRBV20-1	TRBJ2-1
CASSLPSGRAPDTQYF	TRBV7-9	TRBJ2-3
CASSSGTSGQETQYF	TRBV5-8	TRBJ2-5
CATTDSYEQYF	TRBV19	TRBJ2-7
CASSLGREWGTGELFF	TRBV5-6	TRBJ2-2
CASSPTADTQYF	TRBV18	TRBJ2-3
CASSYRQTKNTEAFF	TRBV7-9	TRBJ1-1
CASRIPGQGYSPLHF	TRBV4-1	TRBJ1-6
CASRRQGELSTNNEQFF	TRBV11-2	TRBJ2-1
CASSAASGQYNEQFF	TRBV9	TRBJ2-1
CASSEPSGRYEQYF	TRBV2	TRBJ2-7
CASSPVSTNEKLFF	TRBV2	TRBJ1-4
CASSHGGRSYNEQFF	TRBV19	TRBJ2-1
CASSTGDRKNEKLFF	TRBV7-6	TRBJ1-4
CASSPGTSNYEQYF	TRBV7-6	TRBJ2-7
CASSPAENTEAFF	TRBV3-1/TRBV3-2	TRBJ1-1